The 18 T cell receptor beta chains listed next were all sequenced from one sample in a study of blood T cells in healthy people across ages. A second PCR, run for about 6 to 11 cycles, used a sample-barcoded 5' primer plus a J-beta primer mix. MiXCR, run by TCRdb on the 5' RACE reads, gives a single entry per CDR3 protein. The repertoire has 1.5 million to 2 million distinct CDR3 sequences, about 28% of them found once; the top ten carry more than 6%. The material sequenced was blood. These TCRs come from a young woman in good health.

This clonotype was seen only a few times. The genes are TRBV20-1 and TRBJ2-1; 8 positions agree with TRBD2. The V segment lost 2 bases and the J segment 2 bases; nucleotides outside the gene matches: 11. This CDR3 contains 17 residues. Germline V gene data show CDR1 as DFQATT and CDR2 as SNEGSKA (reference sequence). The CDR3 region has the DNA TGCAGTGCTAGATTTCAAAGCGGGAGAAGGGCCTACAATGAGCAGTTCTTC. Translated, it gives CSARFQSGRRAYNEQFF.

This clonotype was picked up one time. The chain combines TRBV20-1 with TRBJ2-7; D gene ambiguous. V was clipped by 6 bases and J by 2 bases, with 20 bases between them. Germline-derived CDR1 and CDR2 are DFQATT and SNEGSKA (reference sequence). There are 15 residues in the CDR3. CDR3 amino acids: CSAPFRTGATYEQYF. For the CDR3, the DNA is TGCAGTGCCCCCTTTAGGACCGGAGCGACCTACGAGCAGTACTTC.

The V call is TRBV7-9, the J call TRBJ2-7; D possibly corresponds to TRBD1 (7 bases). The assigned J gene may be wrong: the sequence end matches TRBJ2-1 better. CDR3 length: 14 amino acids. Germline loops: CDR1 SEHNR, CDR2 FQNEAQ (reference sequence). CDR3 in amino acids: CASSLHRGGYEQFF. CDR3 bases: TGTGCCAGCAGCCTCCACAGGGGAGGCTACGAGCAGTTCTTC.

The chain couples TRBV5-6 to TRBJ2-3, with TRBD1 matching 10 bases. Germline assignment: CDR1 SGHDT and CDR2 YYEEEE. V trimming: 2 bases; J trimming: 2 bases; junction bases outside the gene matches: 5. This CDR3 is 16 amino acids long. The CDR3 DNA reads TGTGCCAGCAGCTTCAGGACAGGGGGATTCACAGATACGCAGTATTTT. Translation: CASSFRTGGFTDTQYF.

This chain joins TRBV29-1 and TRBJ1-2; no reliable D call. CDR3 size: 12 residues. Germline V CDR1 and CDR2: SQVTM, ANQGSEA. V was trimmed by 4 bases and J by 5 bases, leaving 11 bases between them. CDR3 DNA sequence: TGCAGCGTTGCGGGCATAACTTATGGCTACACCTTC. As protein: CSVAGITYGYTF.

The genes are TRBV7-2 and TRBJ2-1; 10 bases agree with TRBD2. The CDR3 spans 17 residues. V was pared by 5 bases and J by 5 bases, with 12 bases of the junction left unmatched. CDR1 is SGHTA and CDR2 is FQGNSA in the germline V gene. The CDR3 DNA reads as TGTGCCAGCAGCCTAGGACTAGCGGCTCTCGTGGACAATGAGCAGTTCTTC. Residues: CASSLGLAALVDNEQFF.

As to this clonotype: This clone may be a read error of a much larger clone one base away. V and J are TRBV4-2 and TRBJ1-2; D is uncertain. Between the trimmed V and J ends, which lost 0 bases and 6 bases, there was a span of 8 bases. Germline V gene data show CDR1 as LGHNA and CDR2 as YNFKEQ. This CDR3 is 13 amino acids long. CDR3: CASSQDGRNGYTF. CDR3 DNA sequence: TGTGCCAGCAGCCAAGATGGGCGGAATGGCTACACCTTC.

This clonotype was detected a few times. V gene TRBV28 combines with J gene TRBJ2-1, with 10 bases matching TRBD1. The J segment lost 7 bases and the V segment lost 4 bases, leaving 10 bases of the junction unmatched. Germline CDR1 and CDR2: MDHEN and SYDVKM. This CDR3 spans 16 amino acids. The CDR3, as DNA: TGTGCCAGCAGTTCCACCGGGACAGGGGCTAGGAATGAGCAGTTCTTC. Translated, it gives CASSSTGTGARNEQFF.

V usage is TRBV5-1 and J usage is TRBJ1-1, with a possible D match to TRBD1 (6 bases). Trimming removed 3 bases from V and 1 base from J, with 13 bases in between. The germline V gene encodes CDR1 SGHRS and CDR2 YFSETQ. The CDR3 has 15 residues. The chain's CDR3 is CASSWDIHGNTEAFF. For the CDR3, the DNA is TGCGCCAGCAGCTGGGACATTCACGGGAACACTGAAGCTTTCTTT.

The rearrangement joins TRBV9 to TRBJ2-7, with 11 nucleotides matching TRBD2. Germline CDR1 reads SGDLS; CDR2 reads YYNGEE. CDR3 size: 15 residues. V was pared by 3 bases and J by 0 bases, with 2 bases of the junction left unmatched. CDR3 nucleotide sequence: TGTGCCAGCAGCGAGGGACTAGCGGCCTCCTACGAGCAGTACTTC. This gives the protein CASSEGLAASYEQYF.

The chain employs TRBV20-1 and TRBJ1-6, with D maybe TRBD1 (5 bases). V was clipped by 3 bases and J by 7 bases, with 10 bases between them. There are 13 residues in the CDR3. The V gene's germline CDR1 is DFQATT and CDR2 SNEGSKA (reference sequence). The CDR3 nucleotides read TGCAGTGCTAGGGGGCCAGCGAATTCACCCCTCCACTTT. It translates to CSARGPANSPLHF.

In DNA form, the CDR3 reads TGTGCCAGCAGTTCGCCGGGCAGGGGCAACACTGAAGCTTTCTTT. Its protein is CASSSPGRGNTEAFF. The chain carries TRBV28 and TRBJ1-1; a weak D match, TRBD1 (6 bases). The CDR3 sequence is 15 residues long. Germline V gene lookup returns CDR1 MDHEN and CDR2 SYDVKM. The V and J ends lost 4 bases and 2 bases respectively, with 14 bases between them.

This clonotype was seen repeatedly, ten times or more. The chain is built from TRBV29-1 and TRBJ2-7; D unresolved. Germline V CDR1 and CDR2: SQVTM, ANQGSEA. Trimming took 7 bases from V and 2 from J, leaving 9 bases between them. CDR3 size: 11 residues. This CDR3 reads CSAESPYEQYF. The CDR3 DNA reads TGCAGCGCCGAGTCGCCCTACGAGCAGTACTTC.

The DNA for the CDR3 is TGTGCCAGCAGCGTGATGGAGAACACTGAAGCTTTCTTT. Residues: CASSVMENTEAFF. V gene TRBV7-2 combines with J gene TRBJ1-1; D is uncertain. This CDR3 spans 13 amino acids. Germline V lookup: CDR1 SGHTA, CDR2 FQGNSA. V was shortened by 5 bases and J by 1 base, with 8 bases between the two germline ends.

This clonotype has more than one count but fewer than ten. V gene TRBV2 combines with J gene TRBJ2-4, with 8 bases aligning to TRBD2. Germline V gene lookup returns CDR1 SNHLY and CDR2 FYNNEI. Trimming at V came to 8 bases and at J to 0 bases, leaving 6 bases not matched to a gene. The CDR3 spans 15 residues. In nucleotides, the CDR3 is TGTGCCAGCTCTGCGGGAGGACTAGCCAAAAACATTCAGTACTTC. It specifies CASSAGGLAKNIQYF.

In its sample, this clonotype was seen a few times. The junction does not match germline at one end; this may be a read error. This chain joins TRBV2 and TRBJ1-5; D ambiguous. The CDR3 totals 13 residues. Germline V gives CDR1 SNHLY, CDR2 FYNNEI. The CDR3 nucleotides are TGTACCAGCAGTAGAGTTGGGCGTCAGCCCCAGCATTTT. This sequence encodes CTSSRVGRQPQHF.

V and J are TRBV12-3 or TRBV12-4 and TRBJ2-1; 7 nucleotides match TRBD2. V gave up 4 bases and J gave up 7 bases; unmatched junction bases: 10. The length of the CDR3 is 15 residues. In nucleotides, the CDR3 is TGTGCCAGCAGTTCCTTTTTAGCGGGCTCTAATGAGCAGTTCTTC. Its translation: CASSSFLAGSNEQFF.

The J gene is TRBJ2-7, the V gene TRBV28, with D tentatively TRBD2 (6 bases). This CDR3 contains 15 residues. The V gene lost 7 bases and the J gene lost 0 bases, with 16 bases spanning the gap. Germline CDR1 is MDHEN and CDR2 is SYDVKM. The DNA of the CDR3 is TGTGCCAGCAATCCGACGGGGGACCCCTCCTACGAGCAGTACTTC. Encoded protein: CASNPTGDPSYEQYF.